The 5 T cell receptor beta chains below were found in one sample sequenced in a study of T cells in Graves' hyperthyroidism and ophthalmopathy. Amplified TCR beta CDR3 regions derived from RNA transcripts. The study used the HTBI primer set for a first-round RT-PCR of the TCR CDR3. TCRdb re-derived calls from the multiplex PCR reads in MiXCR, one entry per CDR3 protein. Of hundreds of thousands of distinct CDR3 sequences listed, over 35% were seen once; the top ten hold 7% to 10%. Input material: blood. The source is a man aged 18 to 30 with Graves' hyperthyroidism.

In DNA form, the CDR3 reads TGTGCCAGCAGCTTAGCCGGCCAGCACACTGAAGCTTTCTTT. This codes for CASSLAGQHTEAFF. The genes are TRBV11-2 and TRBJ1-1, with D unclear. The CDR3 consists of 14 residues. The V end was cut by 1 base, the J end by 3 bases, with 9 bases between. Germline assignment: CDR1 SGHAT and CDR2 FQNNGV.

J is TRBJ2-5 and V is TRBV2; weak D call: TRBD1 (6 bases). The CDR3 contains 15 residues. Trimming removed 0 bases at V and 9 bases at J, with 17 bases between. CDR1 is SNHLY, CDR2 FYNNEI, per germline. The CDR3 coding sequence is TGTGCCAGCAGTGAAGCGCTTCCAGGGGACCAGCCCCAGTACTTC. This translates into CASSEALPGDQPQYF.

The chain recombines TRBV12-3 or TRBV12-4 with TRBJ1-1; TRBD1 agrees at 8 bases. V lost 6 bases to trimming and J lost 0 bases; unmatched junction nucleotides: 15. The length of the CDR3 is 18 residues. As DNA, the CDR3 is TGTGCCAGCAGCTTTTACCCTCAGGGGGCCTTTGTGAACACTGAAGCTTTCTTT. Translating gives CASSFYPQGAFVNTEAFF.

This rearrangement joins TRBV11-2 to TRBJ2-5; 8 bases agree with TRBD2. Unmatched junction bases numbered 11, after V lost 7 bases and J lost 7 bases. The CDR3 sequence is 14 residues long. The germline gives CDR1 SGHAT, CDR2 FQNNGV. This CDR3 reads CASTISGTGGTQYF. The DNA for the CDR3 is TGTGCCAGCACTATTAGCGGGACGGGGGGGACCCAGTACTTC.

V usage is TRBV2 and J usage is TRBJ1-4; 7 nucleotides match TRBD1. The V and J ends lost 8 bases and 8 bases, in that order; junction bases with no gene match: 11. This CDR3 is 14 amino acids long. Per germline, CDR1 SNHLY and CDR2 FYNNEI. The CDR3 nucleotides are TGTGCCAGCTCACCACAGGGGCTTTACGAAAAACTGTTTTTT. As protein: CASSPQGLYEKLFF.